The clone carrying this T cell receptor (beta chain) appeared many times. Its matching antigen is unknown. Unsorted libraries were prepared from 2 million PBMCs that had been stored at -80 C. This sample was included in a study of neurological immune-mediated disorders. 5'RACE with 10-nucleotide random UMIs produced the cDNA. TCRdb reprocessed the 5' RACE reads via MiXCR and lists one record per CDR3 protein. The sample records some 21,000 distinct CDR3 sequences, about 15% being singletons. Overall study results and limits: The absence of any CDR3 amino acid sequence shared by expanded clones across subjects suggests that repertoires were private in all groups. While HTLV-1-associated myelopathy showed the greatest TCR clonal expansion, multiple sclerosis showed the least, falling below healthy controls.

Germline V gene lookup returns CDR1 MNHEY and CDR2 SMNVEV (reference sequence). The V end lost 2 bases, the J end lost 5 bases, and 9 bases lay between the germline ends. The CDR3 covers 13 residues. This chain uses TRBV27 with TRBJ2-5; TRBD2 might be the D (5 bases). This clonotype was sampled from a female donor with HTLV-1-associated myelopathy (HAM/TSP). The sequenced sample consisted of PBMCs. CDR3 in amino acids: CASSLTGLETQYF. The CDR3 DNA follows: TGTGCCAGCAGTTTAACGGGGTTGGAGACCCAGTACTTC.